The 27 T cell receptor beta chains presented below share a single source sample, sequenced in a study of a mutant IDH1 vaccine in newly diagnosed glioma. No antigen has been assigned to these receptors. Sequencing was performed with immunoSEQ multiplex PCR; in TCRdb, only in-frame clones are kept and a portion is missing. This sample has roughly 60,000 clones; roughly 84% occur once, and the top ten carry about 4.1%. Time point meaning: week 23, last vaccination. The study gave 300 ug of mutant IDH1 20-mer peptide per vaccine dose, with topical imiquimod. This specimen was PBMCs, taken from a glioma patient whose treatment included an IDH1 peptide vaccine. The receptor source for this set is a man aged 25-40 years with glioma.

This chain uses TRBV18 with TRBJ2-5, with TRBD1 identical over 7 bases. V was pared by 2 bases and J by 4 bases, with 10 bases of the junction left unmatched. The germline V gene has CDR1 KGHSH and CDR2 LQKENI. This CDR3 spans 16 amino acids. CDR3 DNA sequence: TGTGCCAGCTCACCATTGAAGGGGGCTTTTGTAGAGACCCAGTACTTC. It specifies CASSPLKGAFVETQYF. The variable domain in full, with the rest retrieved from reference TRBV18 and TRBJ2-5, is NAGVMQNPRHLVRRRGQEARLRCSPMKGHSHVYWYRQLPEEGLKFMVYLQKENIIDESGMPKERFSAEFPKEGPSILRIQQVVRGDSAAYFCASSPLKGAFVETQYFGPGTRLLVL.

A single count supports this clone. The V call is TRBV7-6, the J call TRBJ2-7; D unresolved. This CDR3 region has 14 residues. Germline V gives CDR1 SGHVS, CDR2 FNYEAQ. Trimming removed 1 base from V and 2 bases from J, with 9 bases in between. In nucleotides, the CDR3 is TGTGCCAGCAGCTTAGACCTCAGTACCTACGAGCAGTACTTC. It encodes CASSLDLSTYEQYF. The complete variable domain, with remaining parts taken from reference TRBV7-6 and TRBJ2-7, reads GAGVSQSPRYKVTKRGQDVALRCDPISGHVSLYWYRQALGQGPEFLTYFNYEAQQDKSGLPNDRFSAERPEGSISTLTIQRTEQRDSAMYRCASSLDLSTYEQYFGPGTRLTVT.

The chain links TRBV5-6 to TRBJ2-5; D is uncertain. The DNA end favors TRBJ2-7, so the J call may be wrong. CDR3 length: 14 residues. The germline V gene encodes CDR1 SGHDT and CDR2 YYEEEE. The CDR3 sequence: CASSMAAPPYEQYF. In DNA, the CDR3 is TGTGCCAGCAGCATGGCCGCCCCACCCTACGAGCAGTACTTC.

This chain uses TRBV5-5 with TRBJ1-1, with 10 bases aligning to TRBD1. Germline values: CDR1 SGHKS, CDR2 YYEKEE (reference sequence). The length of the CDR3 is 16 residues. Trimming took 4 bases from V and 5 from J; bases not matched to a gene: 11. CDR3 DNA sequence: TGTGCCAGCAGCCCAAGACAGGGGGCCGGGGGAACTGAAGCTTTCTTT. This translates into CASSPRQGAGGTEAFF.

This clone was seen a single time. CDR3 nucleotide sequence: TGCAGCGCCCAGGGCGGGGCCGGGACAGCTAACACTGAAGCTTTCTTT. Its translation: CSAQGGAGTANTEAFF. The rearrangement uses TRBV29-1 and TRBJ1-1; 7 positions match TRBD1. Looked up from germline, CDR1 is SQVTM and CDR2 is ANQGSEA. CDR3 size: 16 residues. V trimming: 7 bases; J trimming: 2 bases; junction bases outside the gene matches: 16.

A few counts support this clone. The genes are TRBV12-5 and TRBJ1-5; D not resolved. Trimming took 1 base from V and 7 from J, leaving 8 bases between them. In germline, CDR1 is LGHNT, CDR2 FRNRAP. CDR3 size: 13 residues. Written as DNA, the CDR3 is TGTGCTAGTGGTTTGGCCCCGTGGCAGCCCCAGCATTTT. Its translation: CASGLAPWQPQHF. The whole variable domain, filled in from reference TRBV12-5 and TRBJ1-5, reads DARVTQTPRHKVTEMGQEVTMRCQPILGHNTVFWYRQTMMQGLELLAYFRNRAPLDDSGMPKDRFSAEMPDATLATLKIQPSEPRDSAVYFCASGLAPWQPQHFGDGTRLSIL.

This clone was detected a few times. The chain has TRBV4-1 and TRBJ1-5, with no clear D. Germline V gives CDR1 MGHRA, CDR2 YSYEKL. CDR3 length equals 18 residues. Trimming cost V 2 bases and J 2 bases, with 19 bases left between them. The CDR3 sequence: CASSQLGRTPGGNQPQHF. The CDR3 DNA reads TGCGCCAGCAGCCAACTTGGACGGACCCCCGGTGGCAATCAGCCCCAGCATTTT.

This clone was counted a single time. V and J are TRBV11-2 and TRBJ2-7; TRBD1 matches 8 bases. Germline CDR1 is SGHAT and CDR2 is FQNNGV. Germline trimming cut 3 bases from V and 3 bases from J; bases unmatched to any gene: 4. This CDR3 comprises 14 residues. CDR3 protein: CASSLGTGVYEQYF. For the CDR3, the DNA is TGTGCCAGCAGCTTGGGGACAGGAGTCTACGAGCAGTACTTC.

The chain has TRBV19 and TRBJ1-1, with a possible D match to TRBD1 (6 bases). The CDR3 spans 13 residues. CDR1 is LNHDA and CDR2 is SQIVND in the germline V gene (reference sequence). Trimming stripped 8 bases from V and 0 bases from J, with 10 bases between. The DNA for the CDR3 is TGTGCCAGTTCGGACAGAATGAACACTGAAGCTTTCTTT. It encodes CASSDRMNTEAFF. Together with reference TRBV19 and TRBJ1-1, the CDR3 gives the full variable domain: DGGITQSPKYLFRKEGQNVTLSCEQNLNHDAMYWYRQDPGQGLRLIYYSQIVNDFQKGDIAEGYSVSREKKESFPLTVTSAQKNPTAFYLCASSDRMNTEAFFGQGTRLTVV.

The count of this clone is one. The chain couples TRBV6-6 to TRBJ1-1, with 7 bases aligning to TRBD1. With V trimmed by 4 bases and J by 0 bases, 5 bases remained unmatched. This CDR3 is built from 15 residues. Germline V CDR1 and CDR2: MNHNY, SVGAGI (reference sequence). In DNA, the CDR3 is TGTGCCAGCAGTTCACAGGGGTTTTTGAACACTGAAGCTTTCTTT. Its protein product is CASSSQGFLNTEAFF.

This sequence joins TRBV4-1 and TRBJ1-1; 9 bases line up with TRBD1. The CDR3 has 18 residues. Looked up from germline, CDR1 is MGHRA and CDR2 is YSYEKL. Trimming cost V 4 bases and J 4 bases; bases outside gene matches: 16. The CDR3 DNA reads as TGCGCCAGCAGCCGAACCGAGGACAGGGGACGTATTATCACTGAAGCTTTCTTT. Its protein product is CASSRTEDRGRIITEAFF.

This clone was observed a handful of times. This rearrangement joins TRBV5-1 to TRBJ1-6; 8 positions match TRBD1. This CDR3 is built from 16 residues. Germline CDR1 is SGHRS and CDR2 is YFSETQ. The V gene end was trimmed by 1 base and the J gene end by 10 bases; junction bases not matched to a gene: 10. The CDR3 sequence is CASSLSAQGAGSPLHF. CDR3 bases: TGCGCCAGCAGCTTGTCGGCCCAGGGGGCAGGCTCACCCCTCCACTTT. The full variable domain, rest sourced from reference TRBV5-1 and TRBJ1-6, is KAGVTQTPRYLIKTRGQQVTLSCSPISGHRSVSWYQQTPGQGLQFLFEYFSETQRNKGNFPGRFSGRQFSNSRSEMNVSTLELGDSALYLCASSLSAQGAGSPLHFGNGTRLTVT.

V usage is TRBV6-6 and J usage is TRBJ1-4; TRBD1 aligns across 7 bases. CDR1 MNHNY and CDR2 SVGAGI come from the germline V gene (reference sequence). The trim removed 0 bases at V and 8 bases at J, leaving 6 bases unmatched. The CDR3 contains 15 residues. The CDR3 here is CASSYSRQGDEKLFF. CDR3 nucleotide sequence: TGTGCCAGCAGTTACTCCCGACAGGGAGACGAAAAACTGTTTTTT.

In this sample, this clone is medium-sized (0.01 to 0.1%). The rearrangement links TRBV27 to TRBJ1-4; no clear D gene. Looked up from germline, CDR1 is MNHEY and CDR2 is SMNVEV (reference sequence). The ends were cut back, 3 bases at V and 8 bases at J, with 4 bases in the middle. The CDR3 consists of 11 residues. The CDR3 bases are TGTGCCAGCAGTTTTTCCGAAAAACTGTTTTTT. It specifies CASSFSEKLFF.

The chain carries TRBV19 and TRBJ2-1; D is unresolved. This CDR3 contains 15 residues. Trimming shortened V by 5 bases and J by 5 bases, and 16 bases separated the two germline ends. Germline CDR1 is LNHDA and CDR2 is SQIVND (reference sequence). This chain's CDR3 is CASSPPWHLHNEQFF. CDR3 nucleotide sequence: TGTGCCAGTAGTCCCCCGTGGCACCTACACAATGAGCAGTTCTTC.

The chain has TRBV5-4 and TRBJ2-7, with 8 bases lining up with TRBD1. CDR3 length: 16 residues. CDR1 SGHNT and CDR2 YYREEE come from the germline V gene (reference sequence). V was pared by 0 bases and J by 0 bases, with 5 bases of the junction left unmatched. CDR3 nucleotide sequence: TGTGCCAGCAGCTTGGGGGGGACAGGTTCCTCCTACGAGCAGTACTTC. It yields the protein CASSLGGTGSSYEQYF.

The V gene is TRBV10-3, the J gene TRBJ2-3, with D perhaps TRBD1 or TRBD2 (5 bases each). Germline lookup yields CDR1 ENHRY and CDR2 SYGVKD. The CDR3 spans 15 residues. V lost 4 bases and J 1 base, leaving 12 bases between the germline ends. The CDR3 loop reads CAISVTGTGTDTQYF. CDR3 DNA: TGTGCCATCAGTGTTACCGGGACGGGCACAGATACGCAGTATTTT.

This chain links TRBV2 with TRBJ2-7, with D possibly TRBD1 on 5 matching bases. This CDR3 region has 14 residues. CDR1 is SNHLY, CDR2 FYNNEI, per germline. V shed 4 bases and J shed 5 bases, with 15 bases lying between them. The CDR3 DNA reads TGTGCCAGCAGTGGCGCAGGGAATTCCCACGAGCAGTACTTC. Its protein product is CASSGAGNSHEQYF. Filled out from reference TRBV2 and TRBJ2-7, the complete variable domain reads EPEVTQTPSHQVTQMGQEVILRCVPISNHLYFYWYRQILGQKVEFLVSFYNNEISEKSEIFDDQFSVERPDGSNFTLKIRSTKLEDSAMYFCASSGAGNSHEQYFGPGTRLTVT.

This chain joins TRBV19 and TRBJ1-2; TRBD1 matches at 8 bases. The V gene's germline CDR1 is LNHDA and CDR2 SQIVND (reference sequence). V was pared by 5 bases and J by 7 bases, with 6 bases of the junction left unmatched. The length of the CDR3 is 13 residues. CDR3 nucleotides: TGTGCCAGTAGTCGACAGGGGTCCGGTGGCTACACCTTC. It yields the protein CASSRQGSGGYTF. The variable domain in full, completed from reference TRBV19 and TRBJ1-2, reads DGGITQSPKYLFRKEGQNVTLSCEQNLNHDAMYWYRQDPGQGLRLIYYSQIVNDFQKGDIAEGYSVSREKKESFPLTVTSAQKNPTAFYLCASSRQGSGGYTFGSGTRLTVV.

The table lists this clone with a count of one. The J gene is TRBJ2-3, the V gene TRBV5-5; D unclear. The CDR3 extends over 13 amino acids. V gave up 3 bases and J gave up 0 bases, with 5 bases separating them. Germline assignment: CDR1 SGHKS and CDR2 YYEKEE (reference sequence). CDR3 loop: CASSSPSTDTQYF. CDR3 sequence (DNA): TGTGCCAGCAGCTCTCCAAGCACAGATACGCAGTATTTT.

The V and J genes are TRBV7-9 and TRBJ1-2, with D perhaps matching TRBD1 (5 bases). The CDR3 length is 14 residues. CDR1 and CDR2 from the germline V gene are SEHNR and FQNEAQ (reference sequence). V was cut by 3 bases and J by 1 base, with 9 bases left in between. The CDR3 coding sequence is TGTGCCAGCAGCTTGACAGTCCGTAACTATGGCTACACCTTC. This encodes CASSLTVRNYGYTF.

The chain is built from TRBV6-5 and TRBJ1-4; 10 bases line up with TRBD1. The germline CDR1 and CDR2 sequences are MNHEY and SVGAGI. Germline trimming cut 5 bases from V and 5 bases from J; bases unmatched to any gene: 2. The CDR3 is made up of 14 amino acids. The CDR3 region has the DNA TGTGCCAGCAGTACGGACAGGGGGAATGAAAAACTGTTTTTT. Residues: CASSTDRGNEKLFF.

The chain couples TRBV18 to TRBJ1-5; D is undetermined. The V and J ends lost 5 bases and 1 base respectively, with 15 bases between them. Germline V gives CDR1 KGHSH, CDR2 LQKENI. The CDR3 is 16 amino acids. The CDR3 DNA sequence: TGTGCCAGCTCATCTTATCAGTTGGGCAGCAATCAGCCCCAGCATTTT. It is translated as CASSSYQLGSNQPQHF.

The CDR3 sequence: CASSQGSSSYNEQFF. As DNA, the CDR3 is TGCGCCAGCAGCCAAGGGTCCAGCTCCTACAATGAGCAGTTCTTC. The genes are TRBV4-1 and TRBJ2-1; the D is unclear. Germline-derived CDR1 and CDR2 are MGHRA and YSYEKL. Between the trimmed V and J ends, which lost 1 base and 0 bases, there was a span of 7 bases. The CDR3 consists of 15 residues.

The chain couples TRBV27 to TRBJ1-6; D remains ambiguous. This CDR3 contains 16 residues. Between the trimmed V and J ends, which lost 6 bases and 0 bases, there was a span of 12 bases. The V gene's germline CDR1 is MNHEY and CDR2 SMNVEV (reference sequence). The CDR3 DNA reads TGTGCCAGCAGAACCCCAGCCAGCTCCTATAATTCACCCCTCCACTTT. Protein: CASRTPASSYNSPLHF.

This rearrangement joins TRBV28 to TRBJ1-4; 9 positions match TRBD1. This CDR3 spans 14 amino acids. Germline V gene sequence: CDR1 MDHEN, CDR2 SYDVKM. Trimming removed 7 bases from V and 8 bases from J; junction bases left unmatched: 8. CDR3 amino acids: CASNSGTGHEKLFF. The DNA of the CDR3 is TGTGCCAGCAACTCCGGGACAGGGCACGAAAAACTGTTTTTT.

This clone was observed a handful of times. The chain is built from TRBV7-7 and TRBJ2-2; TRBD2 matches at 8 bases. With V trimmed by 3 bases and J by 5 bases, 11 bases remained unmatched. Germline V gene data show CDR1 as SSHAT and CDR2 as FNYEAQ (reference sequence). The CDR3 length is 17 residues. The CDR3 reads CASSLKRVSGGTGELFF. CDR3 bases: TGTGCCAGCAGCTTGAAGCGGGTCTCGGGAGGGACCGGGGAGCTGTTTTTT.